This T cell receptor (beta chain) emerged from a study of tumour-infiltrating T cells in Burkitt lymphoma. Assay: immunoSEQ multiplex PCR; the TCRdb copy retains only in-frame clones and omits some. This table holds around 6,700 clones, about a sixth found once. Germline loops: CDR1 MNHEY, CDR2 SVGAGI. The CDR3 is 15 residues long. V was cut by 7 bases and J by 5 bases, with 20 bases left in between. This receptor was taken from a human donor with diffuse large B-cell lymphoma. The chain has TRBV6-5 and TRBJ2-5, with D perhaps matching TRBD1 (6 bases). Material: tumor tissue. CDR3 sequence (DNA): TGTGCCAGCACCCACGTCGAGGTTCAGGGGGAGACCCAGTACTTC. This codes for CASTHVEVQGETQYF.